The rows below give T cell receptor beta chains drawn from one sample of a study of early T cells in non-severe SARS-CoV-2 infection. A single record per CDR3 protein comes from TCRdb applying MiXCR to the 5' RACE reads. The repertoire consists of about 76,000 distinct CDR3 sequences, with around 11% occurring once and the leading ten covering about 4.8%. The source material was whole blood. These receptors came from an adult who was a healthcare worker with PCR-confirmed SARS-CoV-2 infection or an uninfected control (not recorded which). Each CDR3 is given with its conserved first and last residue. A D gene is named only where the DNA matches it firmly. Expanded clones are given a class, and other clones once, few, many or no size at all.

TRBJ2-1	TRBV7-3	TRBD1	-	CASSVRQGANEQFF	TGTGCCAGCAGCGTCCGACAGGGGGCCAATGAGCAGTTCTTC
TRBJ1-1	TRBV11-1	-	few	CASSGRVYTEAFF	TGTGCCAGCAGCGGCAGGGTTTACACTGAAGCTTTCTTT
TRBJ2-4	TRBV3-1	TRBD2	many	CASSQVASGGAYGKNIQYF	TGTGCCAGCAGCCAAGTAGCTAGCGGGGGGGCCTACGGCAAAAACATTCAGTACTTC
TRBJ2-3	TRBV6-2/TRBV6-3	TRBD2	-	CASSYPRTSSDADTQYF	TGTGCCAGCAGTTACCCCCGGACTAGCTCGGACGCAGATACGCAGTATTTT
TRBJ2-5	TRBV29-1	-	many	CSVSNGRETQYF	TGCAGCGTTTCTAATGGGCGAGAGACCCAGTACTTC
TRBJ2-7	TRBV18	TRBD1	few	CASSPGTGGEYEQYF	TGTGCCAGCTCACCCGGGACAGGGGGCGAGTACGAGCAGTACTTC
TRBJ2-2	TRBV7-3	-	few	CASSQQPTGELFF	TGTGCCAGCAGCCAACAGCCTACCGGGGAGCTGTTTTTT
TRBJ2-3	TRBV27	-	few	CASSLVWSGTDTQYF	TGTGCCAGCAGTTTAGTCTGGAGCGGCACAGATACGCAGTATTTT
TRBJ2-1	TRBV2	-	many	CASSGFGGASNEQFF	TGTGCCAGCAGTGGATTCGGGGGCGCGTCTAATGAGCAGTTCTTC
TRBJ2-7	TRBV20-1	TRBD2	-	CSARDRSPAGGTYEQYF	TGCAGTGCTAGAGATCGTTCTCCAGCGGGGGGCACCTACGAGCAGTACTTC
TRBJ1-4	TRBV5-1	TRBD1	many	CASSPGTGGGKLFF	TGCGCCAGCAGCCCCGGGACAGGGGGCGGGAAACTGTTTTTT
TRBJ2-5	TRBV5-6	-	many	CASSLQWQGGEF	TGTGCCAGCAGCTTGCAGTGGCAGGGGGGTGAATTC
TRBJ2-1	TRBV6-4	TRBD1	many	CASSAGTGSYNEQFF	TGTGCCAGCAGCGCCGGGACAGGGTCCTACAATGAGCAGTTCTTC
TRBJ2-1	TRBV24-1	TRBD1	many	CATSDWTGLEFF	TGTGCCACCAGTGACTGGACAGGGCTGGAGTTCTTC
TRBJ1-4	TRBV7-8	TRBD1	many	CASSPGTGGGEKLFF	TGTGCCAGCAGTCCCGGGACAGGGGGTGGAGAAAAACTGTTTTTT
TRBJ2-3	TRBV19	TRBD2	many	CASKRGGRTDTQYF	TGTGCCAGTAAGCGCGGGGGGCGCACAGATACGCAGTATTTT
TRBJ1-6	TRBV5-1	-	few	CASSLEGYNSPLHF	TGCGCCAGCAGCTTGGAGGGATATAATTCACCCCTCCACTTT
TRBJ1-1	TRBV12-3/TRBV12-4	-	-	CASSLKNTEAFF	TGTGCCAGCAGTCTGAAAAACACTGAAGCTTTCTTT
TRBJ2-1	TRBV12-3/TRBV12-4	-	many	CASSLYREENNEQFF	TGTGCCAGCAGTTTATACAGGGAGGAAAACAATGAGCAGTTCTTC
TRBJ2-3	TRBV11-2	-	few	CASSSISGPRSSTDTQYF	TGTGCCAGCAGCTCAATTAGCGGTCCAAGAAGTAGCACAGATACGCAGTATTTT
TRBJ1-5	TRBV6-2/TRBV6-3	-	many	CASSYRGLSGNQPQHF	TGTGCCAGCAGTTACCGGGGGCTATCAGGCAATCAGCCCCAGCATTTT
TRBJ1-2	TRBV3-1	-	few	CASSQGDYGYTF	TGTGCCAGCAGCCAGGGGGACTATGGCTACACCTTC
TRBJ2-1	TRBV29-1	-	-	CSATTSFQFF	TGCAGCGCAACGACTAGTTTTCAGTTCTTC
TRBJ2-1	TRBV14	TRBD2	-	CASSQGRLAGWDEQFF	TGTGCCAGCAGCCAAGGAAGACTAGCGGGGTGGGATGAGCAGTTCTTC
TRBJ2-3	TRBV12-3/TRBV12-4	-	-	CASSFVATRGDTQYF	TGTGCCAGCAGTTTCGTGGCCACTAGAGGAGATACGCAGTATTTT
TRBJ2-7	TRBV28	TRBD2	many	CASSLLAGGIYEQYF	TGTGCCAGCAGTTTACTAGCGGGGGGCATCTACGAGCAGTACTTC
TRBJ2-2	TRBV5-1	-	few	CASSLGAEPANTGELFF	TGCGCCAGCAGCTTGGGCGCAGAACCCGCGAACACCGGGGAGCTGTTTTTT
TRBJ2-5	TRBV29-1	-	-	CSVLAPYQETQYF	TGCAGCGTGCTCGCACCCTACCAAGAGACCCAGTACTTC
TRBJ2-5	TRBV3-1	TRBD1	-	CASEDRGSQETQYF	TGTGCCAGCGAAGACAGGGGATCCCAAGAGACCCAGTACTTC
TRBJ1-4	TRBV4-2	-	few	CASSQVQGDEKLFF	TGTGCCAGCAGCCAAGTACAGGGTGATGAAAAACTGTTTTTT
TRBJ2-1	TRBV14	TRBD2	-	CASSRRTSGGHNEQFF	TGTGCCAGCAGCCGGAGAACCAGCGGGGGGCACAATGAGCAGTTCTTC
TRBJ2-1	TRBV5-1	-	-	CASSLAVVREVLNEQFF	TGCGCCAGCAGCTTGGCCGTAGTAAGGGAGGTCCTGAATGAGCAGTTCTTC
TRBJ2-5	TRBV15	TRBD2	many	CATRNPSAGVLETQYF	TGTGCCACCAGGAACCCCTCGGCGGGGGTCTTAGAGACCCAGTACTTC
TRBJ2-3	TRBV3-1	-	many	CASSQDFEGRGSTDTQYF	TGTGCCAGCAGCCAAGACTTCGAAGGGCGGGGAAGCACAGATACGCAGTATTTT
TRBJ2-1	TRBV28	TRBD2	many	CASSLWILAGGPGEQFF	TGTGCCAGCAGTTTATGGATCCTAGCGGGGGGGCCGGGTGAGCAGTTCTTC
TRBJ2-5	TRBV5-5	-	few	CASSKTPLETQYF	TGTGCCAGCAGCAAGACACCCTTGGAGACCCAGTACTTC
TRBJ2-5	TRBV12-5	-	many	CASGLVGSPQETQYF	TGTGCTAGTGGTTTGGTGGGCAGCCCCCAAGAGACCCAGTACTTC
TRBJ2-3	TRBV20-1	-	-	CSASYAVAQYF	TGCAGTGCTAGCTATGCGGTGGCGCAGTATTTT
TRBJ2-3	TRBV10-1	-	-	CANADSTDTQYF	TGCGCCAACGCAGATAGCACAGATACGCAGTATTTT
TRBJ1-1	TRBV20-1	-	-	CSASRGWGTEAFF	TGCAGTGCTAGTCGGGGTTGGGGCACTGAAGCTTTCTTT
TRBJ1-1	TRBV29-1	-	few	CSVGMTGNTEAFF	TGCAGCGTCGGGATGACCGGTAACACTGAAGCTTTCTTT
TRBJ1-1	TRBV18	-	many	CASSPDANTEAFF	TGTGCCAGCTCACCGGATGCCAACACTGAAGCTTTCTTT
TRBJ2-4	TRBV4-1	-	-	CASSPPAIGIQYF	TGCGCCAGCAGCCCCCCCGCAATTGGCATTCAGTACTTC
TRBJ1-5	TRBV19	TRBD1	many	CASSMDRGPNQPQHF	TGTGCCAGTAGTATGGACAGGGGCCCCAATCAGCCCCAGCATTTT
TRBJ2-1	TRBV29-1	-	-	CSVLQHEQFF	TGCAGCGTTTTGCAGCATGAGCAGTTCTTC
TRBJ2-1	TRBV7-2	TRBD1	many	CASSLWTGISNEQFF	TGTGCCAGCAGCTTATGGACAGGGATTTCCAATGAGCAGTTCTTC